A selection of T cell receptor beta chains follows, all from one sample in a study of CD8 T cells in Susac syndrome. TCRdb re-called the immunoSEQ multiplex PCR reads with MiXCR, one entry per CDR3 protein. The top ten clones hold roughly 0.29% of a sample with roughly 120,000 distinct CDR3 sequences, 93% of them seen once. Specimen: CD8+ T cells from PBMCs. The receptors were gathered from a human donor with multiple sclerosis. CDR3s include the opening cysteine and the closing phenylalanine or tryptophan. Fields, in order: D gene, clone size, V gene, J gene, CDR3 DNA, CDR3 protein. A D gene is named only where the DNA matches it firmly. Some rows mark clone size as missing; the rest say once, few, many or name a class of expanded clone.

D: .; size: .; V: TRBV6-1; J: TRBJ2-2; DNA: TGTGCCAGCCGAGACCCGTACACCGGGGAGCTGTTTTTT; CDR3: CASRDPYTGELFF
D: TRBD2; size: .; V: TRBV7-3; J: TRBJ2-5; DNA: TGTGCCAGCAGGTTAAGACTAGCGGGAGTCGGTAGGGAGACCCAGTACTTC; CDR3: CASRLRLAGVGRETQYF
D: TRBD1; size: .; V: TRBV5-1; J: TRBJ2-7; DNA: TGCGCCAGCAGCTTTGAAGGGGGCTACTCCTACGAGCAGTACTTC; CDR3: CASSFEGGYSYEQYF
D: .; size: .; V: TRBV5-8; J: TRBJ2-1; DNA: TGTGCCAGCAGCTTGGACCTGGCAGGCCGCCAGCCTGAGCAGTTCTTC; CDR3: CASSLDLAGRQPEQFF
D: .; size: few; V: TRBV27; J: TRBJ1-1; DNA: TGTGCCAGCAGTTTATCCCGGGGGGGAAACACTGAAGCTTTCTTT; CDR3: CASSLSRGGNTEAFF
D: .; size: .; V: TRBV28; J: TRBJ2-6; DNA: TGTGCCAGCAGTTTAATAGGTTCTGGGGCCAACGTCCTGACTTTC; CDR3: CASSLIGSGANVLTF
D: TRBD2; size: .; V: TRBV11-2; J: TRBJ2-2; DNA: TGTGCCAGCAGCTCACGGGGGGACCACACCGGGGAGCTGTTTTTT; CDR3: CASSSRGDHTGELFF
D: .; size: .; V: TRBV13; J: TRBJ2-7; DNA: TGTGCCAGCAGCTTAGGAGCCCCCAACGAGCAGTACTTC; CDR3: CASSLGAPNEQYF
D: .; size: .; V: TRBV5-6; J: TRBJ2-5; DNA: TGTGCCAGCAGCGCCATAGGGGGGGAGACCCAGTACTTC; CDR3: CASSAIGGETQYF
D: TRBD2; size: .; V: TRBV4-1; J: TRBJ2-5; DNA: TGCGCCAGCAGCCAAGGGACTAGCGGGGGGGCACAAGAGACCCAGTACTTC; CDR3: CASSQGTSGGAQETQYF
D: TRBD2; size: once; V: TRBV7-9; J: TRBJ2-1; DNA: TGTGCCAGCAGCATGGGACTAGCAAAGTTCTTC; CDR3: CASSMGLAKFF
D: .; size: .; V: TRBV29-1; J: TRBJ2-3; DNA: TGCAGCGTTGCGGGGGAGAGGAGCACAGATACGCAGTATTTT; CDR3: CSVAGERSTDTQYF
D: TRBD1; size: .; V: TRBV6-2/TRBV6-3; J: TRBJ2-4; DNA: TGTGCCAGCAGCCGCCGGACAGGGAGGGCCAAAAACATTCAGTACTTC; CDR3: CASSRRTGRAKNIQYF
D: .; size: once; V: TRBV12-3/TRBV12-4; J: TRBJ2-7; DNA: TGTGCCAGCAGCCAAGGGAGTACGGTCGAGCAGTACTTC; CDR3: CASSQGSTVEQYF
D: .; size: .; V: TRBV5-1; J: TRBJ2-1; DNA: TGCGCCAGCAGCTTGGATCTCTCCCCACGGGTTGAGCAGTTCTTC; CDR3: CASSLDLSPRVEQFF
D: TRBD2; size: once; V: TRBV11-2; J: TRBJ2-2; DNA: TGTGCCAGCAGCCCGGGACTAGCCGTAAACACCGGGGAGCTGTTTTTT; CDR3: CASSPGLAVNTGELFF
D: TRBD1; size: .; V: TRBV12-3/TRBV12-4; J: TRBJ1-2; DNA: TGTGCCAGCAGTTTTACCACAGGGGTCTATGGCTACACCTTC; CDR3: CASSFTTGVYGYTF
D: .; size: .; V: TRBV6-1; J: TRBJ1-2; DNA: TGTGCCAGCAGTGAAGATATGGCAGTACCCGGCTACACCTTC; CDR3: CASSEDMAVPGYTF
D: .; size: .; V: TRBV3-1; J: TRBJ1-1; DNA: TGTGCCAGCAGCCAAAAGGGGCCCCTCCATGGTGAAGCTTTCTTT; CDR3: CASSQKGPLHGEAFF
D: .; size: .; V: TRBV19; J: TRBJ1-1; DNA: TGTGTCAGTAGTATTCCCGCGGTGAACACTGAAGCTTTCTTT; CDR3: CVSSIPAVNTEAFF
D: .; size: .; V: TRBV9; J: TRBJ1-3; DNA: TGTGCCAGCAGCGTAGGGCTGAACTCTGGAAACACCATATATTTT; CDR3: CASSVGLNSGNTIYF
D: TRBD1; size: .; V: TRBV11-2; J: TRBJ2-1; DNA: TGTGCCAGCACCCTGACAGGGGGCAATGAGCAGTTCTTC; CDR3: CASTLTGGNEQFF
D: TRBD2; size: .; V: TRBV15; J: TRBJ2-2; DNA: TGTGCCACCAGCAGATGGGGTGGAAGACTAGCGGTGGGGCCCGGGGAGCTGTTTTTT; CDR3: CATSRWGGRLAVGPGELFF
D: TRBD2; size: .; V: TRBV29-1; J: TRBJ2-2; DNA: TGCAGCGTACAGGCTAGCGGGGGGGAAGCCGGGGAGCTGTTTTTT; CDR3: CSVQASGGEAGELFF
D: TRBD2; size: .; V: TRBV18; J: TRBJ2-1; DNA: TGTGCCAGCTCAAGGACTAGCGGGGGAAACAATGAGCAGTTCTTC; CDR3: CASSRTSGGNNEQFF
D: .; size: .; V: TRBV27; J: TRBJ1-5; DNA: TGTGCCAGCAGTTTGGTTGGGGGAGTGGGCAATCAGCCCCAGCATTTT; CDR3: CASSLVGGVGNQPQHF
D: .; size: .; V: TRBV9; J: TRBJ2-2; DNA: TGTGCCAGCAGCCTAGAAGGGATCCCCGGGGAGCTGTTTTTT; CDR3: CASSLEGIPGELFF
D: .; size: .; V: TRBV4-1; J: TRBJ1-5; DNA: TGCGCCAGCAGCCTTATTGGTCATCAGCCCCAGCATTTT; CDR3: CASSLIGHQPQHF
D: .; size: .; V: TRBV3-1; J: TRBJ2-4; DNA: TGTGCCAGCAGCCTGCGCGTTGCGGCCAAAAACATTCAGTACTTC; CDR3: CASSLRVAAKNIQYF
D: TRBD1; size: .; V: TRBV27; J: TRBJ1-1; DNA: TGTGCCAGCAGTCTCGGGACAGCCCCTAGAGGAAACACTGAAGCTTTCTTT; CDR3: CASSLGTAPRGNTEAFF
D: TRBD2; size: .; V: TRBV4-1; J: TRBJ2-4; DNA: TGCGCCAGCAGCCAAGCTACTAGCGGGGGAGCCAAAAACATTCAGTACTTC; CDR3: CASSQATSGGAKNIQYF
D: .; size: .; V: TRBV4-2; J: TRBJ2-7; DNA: TGTGCCAGCAGCCAAGATATGGGCAGCTCCTACGAGCAGTACTTC; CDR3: CASSQDMGSSYEQYF
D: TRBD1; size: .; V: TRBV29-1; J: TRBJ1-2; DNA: TGCAGCGTTGAAGCTCACCACTGGCAGGGACAGGGAAACTATGGCTACACCTTC; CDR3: CSVEAHHWQGQGNYGYTF
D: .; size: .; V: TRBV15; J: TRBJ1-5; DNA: TGTGCCACCAGCCCTCGGGGACGTCGCGATCAGCCCCAGCATTTT; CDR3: CATSPRGRRDQPQHF
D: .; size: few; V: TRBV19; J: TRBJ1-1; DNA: TGTGCCAGTAGTATCGACCGCTTGAACACTGAAGCTTTCTTT; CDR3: CASSIDRLNTEAFF
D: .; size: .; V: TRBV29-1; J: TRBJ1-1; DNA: TGCAGCGTTGATGAATGGGGTACTGAAGCTTTCTTT; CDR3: CSVDEWGTEAFF
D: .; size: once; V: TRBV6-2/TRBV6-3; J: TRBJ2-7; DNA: TGTGCCAGCAGTTACCCCTCCGAGCAGTACTTC; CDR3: CASSYPSEQYF
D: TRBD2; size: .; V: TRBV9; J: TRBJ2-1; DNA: TGTGCCAGCAGCGTAGCCGTAGCGGGAGGCTACAATGAGCAGTTCTTC; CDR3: CASSVAVAGGYNEQFF
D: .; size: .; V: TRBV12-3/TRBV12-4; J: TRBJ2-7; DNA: TGTGCCAGCACCCCTGGTGTCTCCTCCTACGAGCAGTACTTC; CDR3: CASTPGVSSYEQYF